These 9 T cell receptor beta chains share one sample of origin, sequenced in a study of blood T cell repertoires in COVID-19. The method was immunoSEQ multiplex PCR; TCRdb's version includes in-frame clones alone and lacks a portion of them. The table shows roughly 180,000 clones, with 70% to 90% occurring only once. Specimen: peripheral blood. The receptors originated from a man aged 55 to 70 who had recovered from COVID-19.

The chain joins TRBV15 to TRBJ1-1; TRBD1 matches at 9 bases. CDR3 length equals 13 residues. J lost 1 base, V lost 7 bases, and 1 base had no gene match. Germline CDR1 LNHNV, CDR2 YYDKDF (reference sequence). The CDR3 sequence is CATTDRGNTEAFF. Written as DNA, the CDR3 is TGTGCCACCACGGACAGGGGGAACACTGAAGCTTTCTTT.

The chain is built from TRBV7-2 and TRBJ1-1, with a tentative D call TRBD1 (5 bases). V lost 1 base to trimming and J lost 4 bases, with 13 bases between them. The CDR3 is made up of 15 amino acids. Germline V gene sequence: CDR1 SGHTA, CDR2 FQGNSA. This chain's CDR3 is CASSLDRGRVTEAFF. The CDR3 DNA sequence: TGTGCCAGCAGCTTAGATCGGGGGAGGGTCACTGAAGCTTTCTTT.

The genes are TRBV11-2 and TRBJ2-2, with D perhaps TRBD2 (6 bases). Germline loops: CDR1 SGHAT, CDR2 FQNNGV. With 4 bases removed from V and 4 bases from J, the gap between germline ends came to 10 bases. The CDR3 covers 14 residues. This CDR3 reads CASSYSGGTGELFF. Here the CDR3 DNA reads TGTGCCAGCAGCTACTCCGGGGGCACCGGGGAGCTGTTTTTT.

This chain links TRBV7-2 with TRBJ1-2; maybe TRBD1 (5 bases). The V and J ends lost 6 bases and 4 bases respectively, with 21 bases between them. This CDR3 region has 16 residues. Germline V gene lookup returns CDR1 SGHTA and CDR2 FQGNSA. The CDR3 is CASSLTPSQGGYGYTF. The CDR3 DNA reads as TGTGCCAGCAGTTTGACGCCGTCCCAGGGAGGCTATGGCTACACCTTC.

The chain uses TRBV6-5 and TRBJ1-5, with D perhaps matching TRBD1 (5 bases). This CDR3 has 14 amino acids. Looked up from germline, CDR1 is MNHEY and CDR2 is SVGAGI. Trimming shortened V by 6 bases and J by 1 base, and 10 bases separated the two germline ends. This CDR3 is CASRVQGSNQPQHF. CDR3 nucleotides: TGTGCCAGCAGGGTTCAGGGAAGCAATCAGCCCCAGCATTTT.

The CDR3 coding sequence is TGCGCCAGCAGCCCCCCGGGGGAAAAACTGTTTTTT. This sequence encodes CASSPPGEKLFF. V usage is TRBV5-1 and J usage is TRBJ1-4; no clear D gene. The V gene's germline CDR1 is SGHRS and CDR2 YFSETQ. The length of the CDR3 is 12 residues. V was trimmed by 4 bases and J by 8 bases, leaving 9 bases between them.

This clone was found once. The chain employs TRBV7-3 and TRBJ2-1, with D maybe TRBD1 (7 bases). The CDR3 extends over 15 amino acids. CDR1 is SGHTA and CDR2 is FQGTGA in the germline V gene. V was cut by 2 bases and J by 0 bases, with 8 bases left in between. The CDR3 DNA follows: TGTGCCAGCAGCTTACAGGGGGGCTCCTACAATGAGCAGTTCTTC. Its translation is CASSLQGGSYNEQFF.

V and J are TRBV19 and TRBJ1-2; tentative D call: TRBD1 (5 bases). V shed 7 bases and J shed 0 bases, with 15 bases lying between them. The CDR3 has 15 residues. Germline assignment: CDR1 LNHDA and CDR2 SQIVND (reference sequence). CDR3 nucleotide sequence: TGTGCCAGTACAACGACAGCGTCCGCTAACTATGGCTACACCTTC. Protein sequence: CASTTTASANYGYTF.

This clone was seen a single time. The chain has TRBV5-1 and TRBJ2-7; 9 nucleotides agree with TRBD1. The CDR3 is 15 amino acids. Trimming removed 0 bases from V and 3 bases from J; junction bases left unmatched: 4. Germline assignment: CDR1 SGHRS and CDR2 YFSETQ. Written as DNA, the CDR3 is TGCGCCAGCAGCTTGGGACAGGGGGTTTACTACGAGCAGTACTTC. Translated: CASSLGQGVYYEQYF.